These 11 T cell receptor beta chains came from one sample sequenced in a study of T cells after yellow fever vaccination. In TCRdb, the 5' RACE reads were re-called with MiXCR into one record per CDR3 protein. The sample has fewer than 350,000 distinct CDR3 sequences, 8.5% to 10% seen once. Source: PBMCs, taken on the day of the first yellow fever vaccination. All receptors come from a man between 18 and 29 years old who received the YFV17D yellow fever vaccine.

This clonotype was picked up many times. The chain joins TRBV9 to TRBJ2-3; D is perhaps TRBD2 (7 bases). The CDR3 is made up of 14 amino acids. The germline V and J ends were trimmed by 0 bases and 7 bases, with 12 bases remaining between them. In germline, CDR1 is SGDLS, CDR2 YYNGEE. The DNA of the CDR3 is TGTGCCAGCAGCGTAGAGGGGGGGGCCAATACGCAGTATTTT. It codes for CASSVEGGANTQYF.

This chain joins TRBV24-1 and TRBJ1-6; 9 positions match TRBD1. The ends lost 4 bases at V and 0 bases at J; junction bases unmatched: 6. The CDR3 contains 18 residues. In germline, CDR1 is KGHDR, CDR2 SFDVKD. CDR3 bases: TGTGCCACCAGTGACCCAGGGACAGGGAGCTCCTATAATTCACCCCTCCACTTT. Its protein product is CATSDPGTGSSYNSPLHF.

The genes are TRBV24-1 and TRBJ2-5; tentative D call: TRBD2 (6 bases). Germline lookup yields CDR1 KGHDR and CDR2 SFDVKD. The CDR3 spans 14 residues. V lost 4 bases to trimming and J lost 2 bases, with 10 bases between them. The CDR3 loop is CATSEGGTQETQYF. CDR3 bases: TGTGCCACCAGTGAGGGGGGTACGCAAGAGACCCAGTACTTC.

This clonotype has a count of ten or more. The chain uses TRBV20-1 and TRBJ1-1; D not resolved. This CDR3 has 14 amino acids. Germline CDR1 reads DFQATT; CDR2 reads SNEGSKA (reference sequence). Here the CDR3 DNA reads TGCAGGGCCCGCTCATTCGGGAATTACGCTGAAGCTTTCTTT. Its protein product is CRARSFGNYAEAFF.

This clonotype came up many times. This chain connects TRBV18 to TRBJ2-7; unclear D gene. V was cut by 0 bases and J by 7 bases, with 7 bases left in between. Per the germline V gene, CDR1 is KGHSH and CDR2 is LQKENI. The CDR3 consists of 12 residues. CDR3 in amino acids: CASSPPDGEQYF. DNA for the CDR3: TGTGCCAGCTCACCACCGGACGGGGAGCAGTACTTC.

This clonotype has a count of ten or more. The V gene is TRBV18, the J gene TRBJ2-7, with D perhaps being TRBD1 or TRBD2 (5 bases each). The CDR3 length is 14 residues. The V end was cut by 3 bases, the J end by 5 bases, with 14 bases between. Per germline, CDR1 KGHSH and CDR2 LQKENI. CDR3 amino acids: CASSPMGPPHEQYF. The CDR3 DNA reads TGTGCCAGCTCACCTATGGGACCCCCCCACGAGCAGTACTTC. The variable domain in full, completed from reference TRBV18 and TRBJ2-7, reads NAGVMQNPRHLVRRRGQEARLRCSPMKGHSHVYWYRQLPEEGLKFMVYLQKENIIDESGMPKERFSAEFPKEGPSILRIQQVVRGDSAAYFCASSPMGPPHEQYFGPGTRLTVT.

This clonotype has at least ten counts. J is TRBJ1-3 and V is TRBV20-1, with a possible D match to TRBD1 (6 bases). The ends were cut back, 2 bases at V and 4 bases at J, with 9 bases in the middle. Germline CDR1 DFQATT, CDR2 SNEGSKA (reference sequence). The CDR3 loop spans 13 amino acids. This CDR3 is CSARTGLGNTIYF. CDR3 DNA sequence: TGCAGTGCTAGAACAGGGTTAGGAAACACCATATATTTT.

The rearrangement uses TRBV6-4 and TRBJ1-1; 9 bases are a match to TRBD1. Per the germline V gene, CDR1 is MRHNA and CDR2 is SNTAGT. The CDR3 totals 14 residues. The V and J ends lost 6 bases and 4 bases, in that order; junction bases with no gene match: 6. The CDR3: CASREQGAVTEAFF. DNA for the CDR3: TGTGCCAGCAGGGAACAGGGGGCGGTCACTGAAGCTTTCTTT.

This clonotype was seen ten or more times. Mismatch with germline at one junction end may stem from a read error. Written as DNA, the CDR3 is TGTGCCAGCAGTTTATCCCCACAAGAGACCCAGTACTTC. It translates to CASSLSPQETQYF. The rearrangement uses TRBV5-1 and TRBJ2-5, with D unclear. This CDR3 comprises 13 residues. The germline gives CDR1 SGHRS, CDR2 YFSETQ.

This clonotype was seen a handful of times. V and J are TRBV4-3 and TRBJ2-3; 8 nucleotides align to TRBD1. Germline trimming cut 0 bases from V and 3 bases from J; bases unmatched to any gene: 5. CDR3 size: 16 residues. CDR1 LGHNA and CDR2 YSLEER come from the germline V gene. The CDR3 region has the DNA TGCGCCAGCAGCCAAGATCGACAGGGGTTGACAGATACGCAGTATTTT. It codes for CASSQDRQGLTDTQYF.

In this sample, this clonotype turned up many times. The rearrangement joins TRBV28 to TRBJ2-7, with a possible D match to TRBD1 (5 bases). The V gene lost 2 bases and the J gene lost 6 bases, with 11 bases spanning the gap. Germline V gives CDR1 MDHEN, CDR2 SYDVKM. This CDR3 comprises 13 residues. CDR3 coding DNA: TGTGCCAGCAGTTTACCCCCAGGGCGCGAGCAGTACGTC. Translated: CASSLPPGREQYV.